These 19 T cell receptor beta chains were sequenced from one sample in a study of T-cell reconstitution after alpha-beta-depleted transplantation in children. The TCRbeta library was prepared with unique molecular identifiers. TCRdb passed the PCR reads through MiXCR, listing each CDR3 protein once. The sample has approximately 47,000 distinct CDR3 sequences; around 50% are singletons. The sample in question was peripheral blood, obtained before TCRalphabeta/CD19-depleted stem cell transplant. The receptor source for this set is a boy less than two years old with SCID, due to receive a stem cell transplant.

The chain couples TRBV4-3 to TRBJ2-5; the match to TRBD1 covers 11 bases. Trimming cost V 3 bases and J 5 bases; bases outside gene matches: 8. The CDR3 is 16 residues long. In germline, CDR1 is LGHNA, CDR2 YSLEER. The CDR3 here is CASSHSPGTGGETQYF. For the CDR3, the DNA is TGCGCCAGCAGCCATTCGCCCGGGACAGGGGGGGAGACCCAGTACTTC.

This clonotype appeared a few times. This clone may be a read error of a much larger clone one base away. The CDR3 spells CASRDTSTDTQYF. The CDR3 DNA sequence: TGTGCCAGCAGGGACACAAGCACAGATACGCAGTATTTT. V usage is TRBV6-1 and J usage is TRBJ2-3; D may be TRBD1 (5 bases). The CDR3 has 13 residues. The germline V gene has CDR1 MNHNS and CDR2 SASEGT. V was clipped by 6 bases and J by 0 bases, with 7 bases between them.

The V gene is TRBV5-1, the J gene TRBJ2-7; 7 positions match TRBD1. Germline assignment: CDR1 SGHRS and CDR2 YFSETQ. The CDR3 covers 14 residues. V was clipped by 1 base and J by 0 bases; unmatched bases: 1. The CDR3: CASSLTGDSYEQYF. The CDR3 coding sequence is TGCGCCAGCAGCTTGACAGGGGACTCCTACGAGCAGTACTTC.

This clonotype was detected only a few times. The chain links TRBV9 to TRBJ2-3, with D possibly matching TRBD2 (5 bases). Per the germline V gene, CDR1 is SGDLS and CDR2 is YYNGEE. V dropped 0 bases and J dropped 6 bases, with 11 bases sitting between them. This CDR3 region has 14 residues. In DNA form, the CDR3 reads TGTGCCAGCAGCGTAGGGCTAGCCAAGGATACGCAGTATTTT. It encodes CASSVGLAKDTQYF.

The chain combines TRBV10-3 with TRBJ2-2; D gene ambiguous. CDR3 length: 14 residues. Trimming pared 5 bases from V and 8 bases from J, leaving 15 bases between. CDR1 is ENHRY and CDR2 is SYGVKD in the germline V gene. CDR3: CAISHPTAPGELFF. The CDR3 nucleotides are TGTGCCATCAGTCACCCGACTGCCCCGGGGGAGCTGTTTTTT.

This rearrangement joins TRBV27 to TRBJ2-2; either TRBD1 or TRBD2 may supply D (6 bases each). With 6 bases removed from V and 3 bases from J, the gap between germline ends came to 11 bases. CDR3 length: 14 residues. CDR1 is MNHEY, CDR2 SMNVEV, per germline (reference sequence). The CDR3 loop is CASSGGQDTGELFF. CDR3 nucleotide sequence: TGTGCCAGCAGCGGGGGCCAAGACACCGGGGAGCTGTTTTTT.

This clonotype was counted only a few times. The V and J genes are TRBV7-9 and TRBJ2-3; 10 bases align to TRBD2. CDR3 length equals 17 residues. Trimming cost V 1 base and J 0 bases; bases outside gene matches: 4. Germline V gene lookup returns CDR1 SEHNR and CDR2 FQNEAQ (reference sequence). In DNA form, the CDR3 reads TGTGCCAGCAGCTTAGGGACTAGCGGTTCTAGCACAGATACGCAGTATTTT. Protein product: CASSLGTSGSSTDTQYF.

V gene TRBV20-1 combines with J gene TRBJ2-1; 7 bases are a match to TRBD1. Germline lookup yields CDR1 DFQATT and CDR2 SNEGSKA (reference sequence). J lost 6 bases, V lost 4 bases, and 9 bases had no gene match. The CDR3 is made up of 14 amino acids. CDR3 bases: TGCAGTGCTACCGACAGGGTTGAGGTCAATGAGCAGTTCTTC. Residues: CSATDRVEVNEQFF.

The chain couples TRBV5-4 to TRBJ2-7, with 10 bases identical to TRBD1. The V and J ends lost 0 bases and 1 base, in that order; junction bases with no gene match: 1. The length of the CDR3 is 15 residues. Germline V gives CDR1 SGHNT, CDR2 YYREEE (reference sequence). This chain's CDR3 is CASSLGGQGSYEQYF. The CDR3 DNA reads TGTGCCAGCAGCTTGGGGGGACAGGGGTCCTACGAGCAGTACTTC.

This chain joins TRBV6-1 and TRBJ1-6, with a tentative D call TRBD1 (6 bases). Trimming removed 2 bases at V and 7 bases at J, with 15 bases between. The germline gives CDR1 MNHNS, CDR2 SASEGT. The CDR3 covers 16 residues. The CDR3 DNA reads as TGTGCCAGCAGTGAAAGAACCGGCCAGGGGAATTCACCCCTCCACTTT. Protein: CASSERTGQGNSPLHF.

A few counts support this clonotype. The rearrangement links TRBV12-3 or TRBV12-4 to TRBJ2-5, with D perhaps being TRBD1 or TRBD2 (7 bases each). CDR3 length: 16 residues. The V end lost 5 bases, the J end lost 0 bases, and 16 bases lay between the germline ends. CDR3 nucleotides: TGTGCCAGCAGTCGCTTCGGGGGGACAGACCAAGAGACCCAGTACTTC. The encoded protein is CASSRFGGTDQETQYF.

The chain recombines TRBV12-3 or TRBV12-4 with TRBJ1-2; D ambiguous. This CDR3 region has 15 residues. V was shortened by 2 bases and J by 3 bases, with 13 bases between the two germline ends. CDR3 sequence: CASSLLGSSHYGYTF. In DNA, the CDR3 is TGTGCCAGCAGTTTACTGGGCAGCTCTCACTATGGCTACACCTTC.

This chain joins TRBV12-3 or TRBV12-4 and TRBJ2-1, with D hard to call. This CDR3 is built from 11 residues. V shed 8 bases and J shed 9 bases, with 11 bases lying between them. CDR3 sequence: CASSPGGEQFF. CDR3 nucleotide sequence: TGTGCCAGCTCCCCGGGCGGTGAGCAGTTCTTC.

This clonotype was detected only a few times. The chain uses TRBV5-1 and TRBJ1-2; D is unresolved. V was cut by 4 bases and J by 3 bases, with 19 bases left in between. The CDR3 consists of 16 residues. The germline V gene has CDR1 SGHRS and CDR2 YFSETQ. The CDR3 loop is CASSQESLSNDYGYTF. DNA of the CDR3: TGCGCCAGCAGCCAGGAGTCGCTATCTAACGACTATGGCTACACCTTC.

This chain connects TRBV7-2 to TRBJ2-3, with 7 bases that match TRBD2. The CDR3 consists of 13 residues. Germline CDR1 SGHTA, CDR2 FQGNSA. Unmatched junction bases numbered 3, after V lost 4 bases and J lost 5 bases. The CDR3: CASSSGGGDTQYF. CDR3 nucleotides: TGTGCCAGCAGCTCAGGCGGGGGAGATACGCAGTATTTT.

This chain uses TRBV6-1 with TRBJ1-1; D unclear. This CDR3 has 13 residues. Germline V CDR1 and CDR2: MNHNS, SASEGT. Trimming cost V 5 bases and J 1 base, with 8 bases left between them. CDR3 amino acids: CASSPRENTEAFF. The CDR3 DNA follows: TGTGCCAGCAGTCCACGGGAGAACACTGAAGCTTTCTTT.

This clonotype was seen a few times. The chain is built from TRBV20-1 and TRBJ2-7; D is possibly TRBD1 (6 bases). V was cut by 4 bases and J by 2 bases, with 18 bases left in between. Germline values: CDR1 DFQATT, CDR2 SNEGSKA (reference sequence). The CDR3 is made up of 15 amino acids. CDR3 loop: CSAMVSGGLTYEQYF. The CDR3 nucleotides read TGCAGTGCTATGGTGTCTGGGGGCCTGACCTACGAGCAGTACTTC.

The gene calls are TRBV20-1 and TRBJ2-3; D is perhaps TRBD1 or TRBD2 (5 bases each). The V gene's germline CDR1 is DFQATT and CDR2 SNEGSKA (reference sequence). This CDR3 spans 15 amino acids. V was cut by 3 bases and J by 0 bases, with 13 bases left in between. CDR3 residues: CSARGEWSSTDTQYF. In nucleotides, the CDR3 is TGCAGTGCTAGGGGGGAGTGGTCTAGCACAGATACGCAGTATTTT.

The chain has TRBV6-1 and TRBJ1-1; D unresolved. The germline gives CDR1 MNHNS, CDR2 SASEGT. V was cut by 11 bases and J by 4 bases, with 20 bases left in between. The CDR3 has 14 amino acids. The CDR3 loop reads CARQTPSRGTEAFF. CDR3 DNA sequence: TGTGCCCGTCAGACCCCGTCCCGCGGCACTGAAGCTTTCTTT.